This T cell receptor (beta chain) was sequenced during a study of T cell changes during pregnancy in multiple sclerosis. This CDR3 comprises 17 residues. CDR1 and CDR2 (germline): MDHEN, SYDVKM. J gave up 1 base and V 5 bases, and 13 bases lay outside the gene matches. Sequenced by immunoSEQ multiplex PCR; TCRdb stores in-frame clones only, minus some. In the table there are some 43,000 clones, 90% of which are singletons. Sequenced material: CD8+ T cells from peripheral blood mononuclear cells, taken in the first trimester of pregnancy. The receptor was isolated from a female donor with multiple sclerosis, enrolled in a pregnancy study. The chain employs TRBV28 and TRBJ2-5; TRBD1 agrees at 7 bases. The CDR3 region is CASSAELGTVRQETQYF. In DNA form, the CDR3 reads TGTGCCAGCAGTGCCGAACTCGGGACAGTACGCCAAGAGACCCAGTACTTC. The entire variable domain, with the rest obtained from reference TRBV28 and TRBJ2-5, is as follows: DVKVTQSSRYLVKRTGEKVFLECVQDMDHENMFWYRQDPGLGLRLIYFSYDVKMKEKGDIPEGYSVSREKKERFSLILESASTNQTSMYLCASSAELGTVRQETQYFGPGTRLLVL.